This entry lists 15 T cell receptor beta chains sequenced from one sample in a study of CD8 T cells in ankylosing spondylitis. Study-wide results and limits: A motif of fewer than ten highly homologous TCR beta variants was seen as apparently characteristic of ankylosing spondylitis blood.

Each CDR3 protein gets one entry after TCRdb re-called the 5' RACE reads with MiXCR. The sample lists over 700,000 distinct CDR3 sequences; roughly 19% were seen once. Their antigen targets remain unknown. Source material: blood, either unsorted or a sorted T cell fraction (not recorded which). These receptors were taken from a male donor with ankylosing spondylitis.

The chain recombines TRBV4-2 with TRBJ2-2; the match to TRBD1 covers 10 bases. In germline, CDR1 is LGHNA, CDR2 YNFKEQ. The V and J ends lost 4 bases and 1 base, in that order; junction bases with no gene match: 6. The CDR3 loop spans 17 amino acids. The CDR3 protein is CASSRGQGLENTGELFF. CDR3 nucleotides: TGTGCCAGCAGCCGGGGACAGGGGCTCGAGAACACCGGGGAGCTGTTTTTT.

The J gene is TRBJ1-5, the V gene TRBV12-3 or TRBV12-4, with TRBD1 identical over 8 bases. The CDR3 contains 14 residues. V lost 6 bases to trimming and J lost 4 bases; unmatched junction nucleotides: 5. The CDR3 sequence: CASRDRDRNQPQHF. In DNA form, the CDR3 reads TGTGCCAGCAGGGACAGGGACCGGAATCAGCCCCAGCATTTT.

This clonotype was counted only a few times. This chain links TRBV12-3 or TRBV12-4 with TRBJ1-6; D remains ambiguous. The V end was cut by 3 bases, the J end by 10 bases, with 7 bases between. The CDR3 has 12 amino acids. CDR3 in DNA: TGTGCCAGCAGTTTTGTAAGATCACCCCTCCACTTT. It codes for CASSFVRSPLHF.

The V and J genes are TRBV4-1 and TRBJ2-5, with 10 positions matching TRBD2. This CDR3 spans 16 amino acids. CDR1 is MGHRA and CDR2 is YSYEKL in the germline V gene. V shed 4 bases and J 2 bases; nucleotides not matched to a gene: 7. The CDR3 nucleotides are TGCGCCAGCAGCCCCCAACTAGCGGGGTATCAAGAGACCCAGTACTTC. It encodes CASSPQLAGYQETQYF.

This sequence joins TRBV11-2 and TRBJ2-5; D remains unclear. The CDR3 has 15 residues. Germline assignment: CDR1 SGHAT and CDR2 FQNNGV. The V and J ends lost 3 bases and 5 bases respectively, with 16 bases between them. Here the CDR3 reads CASSFNALAAETQYF. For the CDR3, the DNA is TGTGCCAGCAGCTTTAATGCCCTCGCCGCGGAGACCCAGTACTTC.

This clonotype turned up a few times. The CDR3 region has the DNA TGTGCCATCAGTGGTGGCTTCAACACCGGGGAGCTGTTTTTT. It translates to CAISGGFNTGELFF. The V and J genes are TRBV10-3 and TRBJ2-2; D is uncertain. The V and J ends lost 4 bases and 2 bases respectively, with 8 bases between them. The germline V gene has CDR1 ENHRY and CDR2 SYGVKD. The CDR3 consists of 14 residues.

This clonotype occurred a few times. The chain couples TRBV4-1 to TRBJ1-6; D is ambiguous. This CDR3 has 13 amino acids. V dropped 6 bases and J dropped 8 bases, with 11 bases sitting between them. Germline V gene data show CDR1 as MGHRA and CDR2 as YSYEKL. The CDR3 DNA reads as TGCGCCAGCAGTCTACGGACCTATTCACCCCTCCACTTT. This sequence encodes CASSLRTYSPLHF.

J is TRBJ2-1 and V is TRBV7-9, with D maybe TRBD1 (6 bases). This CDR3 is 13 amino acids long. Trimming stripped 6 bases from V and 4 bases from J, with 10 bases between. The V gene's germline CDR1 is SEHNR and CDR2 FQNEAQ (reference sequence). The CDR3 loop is CASSEGEYNEQFF. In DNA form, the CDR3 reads TGTGCCAGCAGTGAGGGGGAGTACAATGAGCAGTTCTTC.

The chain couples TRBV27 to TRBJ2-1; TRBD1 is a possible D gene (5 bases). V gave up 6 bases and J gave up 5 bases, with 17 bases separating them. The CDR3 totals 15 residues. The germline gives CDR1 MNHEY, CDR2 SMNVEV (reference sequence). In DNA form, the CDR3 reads TGTGCCAGCAGACAACAACAGGTCCCGAACAATGAGCAGTTCTTC. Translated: CASRQQQVPNNEQFF.

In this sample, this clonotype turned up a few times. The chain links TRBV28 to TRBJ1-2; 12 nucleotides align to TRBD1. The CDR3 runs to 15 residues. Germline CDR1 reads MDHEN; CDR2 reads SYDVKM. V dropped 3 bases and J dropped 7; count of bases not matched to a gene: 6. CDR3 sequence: CASSFGDRGRLGYTF. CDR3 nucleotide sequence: TGTGCCAGCAGTTTTGGGGACAGGGGGCGCCTTGGCTACACCTTC.

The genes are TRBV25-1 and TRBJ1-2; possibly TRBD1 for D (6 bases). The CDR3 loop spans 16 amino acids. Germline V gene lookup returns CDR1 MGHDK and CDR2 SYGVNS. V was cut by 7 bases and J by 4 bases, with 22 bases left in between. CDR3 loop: CASKGGREVGSYGYTF. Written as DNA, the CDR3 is TGTGCCAGCAAGGGGGGTCGGGAGGTGGGATCCTATGGCTACACCTTC.

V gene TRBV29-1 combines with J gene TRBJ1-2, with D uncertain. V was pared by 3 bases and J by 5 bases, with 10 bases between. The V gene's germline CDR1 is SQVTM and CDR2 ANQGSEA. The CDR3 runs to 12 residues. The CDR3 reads CSVDTRSYGYTF. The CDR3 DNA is TGCAGCGTTGACACACGTTCATATGGCTACACCTTC.

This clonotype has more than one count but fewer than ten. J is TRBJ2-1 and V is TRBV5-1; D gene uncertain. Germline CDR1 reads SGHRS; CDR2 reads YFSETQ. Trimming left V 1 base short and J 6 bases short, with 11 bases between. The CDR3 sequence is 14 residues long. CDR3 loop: CASSLRPPSNEQFF. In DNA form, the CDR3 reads TGCGCCAGCAGCTTGAGGCCCCCTAGCAATGAGCAGTTCTTC.

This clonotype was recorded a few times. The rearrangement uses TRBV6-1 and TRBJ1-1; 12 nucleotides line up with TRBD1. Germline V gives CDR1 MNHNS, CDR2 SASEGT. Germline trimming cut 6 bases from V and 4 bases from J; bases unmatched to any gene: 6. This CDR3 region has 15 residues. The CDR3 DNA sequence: TGTGCCAGCAGAGTGGGACAGGGGGCTTTCACTGAAGCTTTCTTT. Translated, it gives CASRVGQGAFTEAFF.

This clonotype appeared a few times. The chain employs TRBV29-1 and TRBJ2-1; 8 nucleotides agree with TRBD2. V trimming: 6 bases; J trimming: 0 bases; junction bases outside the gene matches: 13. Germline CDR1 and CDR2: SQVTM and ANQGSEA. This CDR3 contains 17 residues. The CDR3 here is CSVPPTLAVSSYNEQFF. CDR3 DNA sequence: TGCAGCGTCCCCCCCACACTAGCGGTGAGCTCCTACAATGAGCAGTTCTTC.